This TCR beta chain is from a study of T cells after yellow fever vaccination. This CDR3 contains 12 residues. The V end lost 5 bases, the J end lost 2 bases, and 7 bases lay between the germline ends. This clonotype was seen many times. TCRdb called the 5' RACE reads again in MiXCR, with one record for every CDR3 protein. The sample has 250,000 or so distinct CDR3 sequences; over 3% are singletons. The clonotype was recovered from a man in his late teens or twenties who received the YFV17D yellow fever vaccine. The V gene is TRBV12-3 or TRBV12-4, the J gene TRBJ2-7, with D unclear. Here the sequenced sample was PBMCs, taken 15 days after the yellow fever booster vaccination. Here the CDR3 DNA reads TGTGCCAGCAGTCCTGGCCCCTACGAGCAGTACTTC. Translating gives CASSPGPYEQYF.